Below, 31 T cell receptor beta chains from the same sample are listed, as sequenced in a study of control samples from healthy donors and cancer patients. Measured with immunoSEQ multiplex PCR; TCRdb has only the in-frame clones, and not every one. The sample has fewer than 45,000 clones, around 93% seen once. The source material was PBMCs. Receptors originate from a woman aged 35 to 49 with head and neck cancer.

The chain has TRBV3-1 (or the pseudogene TRBV3-2) and TRBJ2-1; TRBD2 is a possible D gene (5 bases). The CDR3 spans 14 residues. Germline lookup yields CDR1 LGHDT and CDR2 YNNKEL (reference sequence). V lost 4 bases and J lost 5, with 12 bases in between. The chain's CDR3 is CASSRTGMDNEQFF. Written as DNA, the CDR3 is TGTGCCAGCAGCCGGACGGGGATGGACAATGAGCAGTTCTTC.

This clone appeared once. This chain joins TRBV7-9 and TRBJ1-4, with a weak D call TRBD1 (6 bases). V was shortened by 1 base and J by 1 base, with 16 bases between the two germline ends. The CDR3 runs 18 residues. The germline V gene encodes CDR1 SEHNR and CDR2 FQNEAQ (reference sequence). This CDR3 reads CASSLEEVRGGTNEKLFF. The CDR3 coding sequence is TGTGCCAGCAGCTTAGAAGAGGTCAGGGGTGGAACTAATGAAAAACTGTTTTTT. Combining the CDR3 with reference TRBV7-9 and TRBJ1-4 gives the whole variable domain DTGVSQNPRHKITKRGQNVTFRCDPISEHNRLYWYRQTLGQGPEFLTYFQNEAQLEKSRLLSDRFSAERPKGSFSTLEIQRTEQGDSAMYLCASSLEEVRGGTNEKLFFGSGTQLSVL.

This clone was counted a few times. The genes are TRBV6-5 and TRBJ1-2, with 8 bases fitting TRBD1. Germline loops: CDR1 MNHEY, CDR2 SVGAGI. Unmatched junction bases numbered 5, after V lost 0 bases and J lost 8 bases. The CDR3 has 14 residues. CDR3 residues: CASSYSITGGGYTF. The DNA for the CDR3 is TGTGCCAGCAGTTACTCGATAACAGGGGGAGGCTACACCTTC.

The chain uses TRBV7-9 and TRBJ1-4, with D unclear. The length of the CDR3 is 13 residues. Germline V gene sequence: CDR1 SEHNR, CDR2 FQNEAQ (reference sequence). V was trimmed by 1 base and J by 7 bases, leaving 7 bases between them. CDR3 bases: TGTGCCAGCAGCTTAGAAAGGGCTGAAAAACTGTTTTTT. It is translated as CASSLERAEKLFF.

The chain recombines TRBV12-3 or TRBV12-4 with TRBJ2-3, with TRBD2 identical over 8 bases. Trimming took 8 bases from V and 5 from J; bases not matched to a gene: 6. The CDR3 has 13 residues. In DNA form, the CDR3 reads TGTGCCAGCCTGCGGGGGGCTGTAGATACGCAGTATTTT. This sequence encodes CASLRGAVDTQYF.

This clone was recorded only once. The chain recombines TRBV5-1 with TRBJ1-3; D perhaps matches TRBD1 (5 bases). The CDR3 spans 14 residues. Germline loops: CDR1 SGHRS, CDR2 YFSETQ. V shed 5 bases and J shed 0 bases, with 9 bases lying between them. The CDR3 DNA is TGCGCCAGCAGGGACGGGGGCTCTGGAAACACCATATATTTT. It translates to CASRDGGSGNTIYF.

This clone has just one count. The chain has TRBV27 and TRBJ2-7; no clear D. The CDR3 has 13 amino acids. CDR1 and CDR2 from the germline V gene are MNHEY and SMNVEV (reference sequence). Trimming removed 7 bases from V and 2 bases from J, with 12 bases in between. CDR3 DNA: TGTGCCAGCATGTCGAGTAGGCCCTACGAGCAGTACTTC. This encodes CASMSSRPYEQYF.

The chain joins TRBV30 to TRBJ1-1; D unresolved. CDR1 is GTSNPN and CDR2 is SVGIG in the germline V gene (reference sequence). The CDR3 contains 13 residues. The ends were cut back, 4 bases at V and 1 base at J, with 10 bases in the middle. The CDR3, as DNA: TGTGCCTGGATGGGTAGACGGAACACTGAAGCTTTCTTT. The encoded protein is CAWMGRRNTEAFF.

V is TRBV11-2 and J is TRBJ2-4; a possible D gene is TRBD2 (5 bases). V dropped 1 base and J dropped 1 base, with 11 bases sitting between them. There are 16 residues in the CDR3. Germline V gene sequence: CDR1 SGHAT, CDR2 FQNNGV. CDR3 region: CASSLVEGSAKNIQYF. In DNA form, the CDR3 reads TGTGCCAGCAGCTTAGTCGAGGGTTCGGCCAAAAACATTCAGTACTTC.

V and J are TRBV30 and TRBJ1-3, with D maybe TRBD1 (6 bases). CDR3 length: 15 residues. CDR1 GTSNPN and CDR2 SVGIG come from the germline V gene (reference sequence). Trimming took off 5 bases at V and 3 bases at J, with 17 bases between the two ends. In nucleotides, the CDR3 is TGTGCCTGGTTCTTTGACAGGACTTATGGAAACACCATATATTTT. This encodes CAWFFDRTYGNTIYF.

This clone is classed as medium-sized. The rearrangement links TRBV19 to TRBJ1-2, with 12 bases identical to TRBD1. The germline V gene has CDR1 LNHDA and CDR2 SQIVND (reference sequence). J was trimmed by 8 bases and V by 1 base; bases with no gene match: 5. The CDR3 sequence is 15 residues long. CDR3 bases: TGTGCCAGTAGTATAGTCGGGACAGGGGGCGACGGCTACACCTTC. It yields the protein CASSIVGTGGDGYTF.

The chain couples TRBV19 to TRBJ2-3; the match to TRBD2 covers 13 bases. The V segment lost 4 bases and the J segment 0 bases; nucleotides outside the gene matches: 4. The CDR3 is made up of 17 amino acids. Germline V CDR1 and CDR2: LNHDA, SQIVND (reference sequence). This CDR3 is CASSRGLAGYSTDTQYF. CDR3 nucleotide sequence: TGTGCCAGTAGTAGGGGACTAGCGGGGTATAGCACAGATACGCAGTATTTT.

V usage is TRBV5-6 and J usage is TRBJ1-2, with a possible D match to TRBD1 (6 bases). Trimming pared 0 bases from V and 10 bases from J, leaving 19 bases between. Germline CDR1 and CDR2: SGHDT and YYEEEE. The CDR3 extends over 15 amino acids. CDR3 sequence (DNA): TGTGCCAGCAGCTTGGGATCAGTTACAGGGCTCTACTACACCTTC. Residues: CASSLGSVTGLYYTF.

The chain uses TRBV28 and TRBJ1-2, with TRBD1 matching 8 bases. After removal of 6 bases from V and 8 bases from J, the junction contained 8 bases not matched to a gene. There are 13 residues in the CDR3. CDR1 MDHEN and CDR2 SYDVKM come from the germline V gene. This CDR3 reads CASRWQGATGYTF. CDR3 in DNA: TGTGCCAGCAGATGGCAGGGGGCGACAGGCTACACCTTC.

The chain couples TRBV4-1 to TRBJ1-3; 9 bases map to TRBD1. The CDR3 sequence is 17 residues long. J gave up 1 base and V 3 bases, and 7 bases lay outside the gene matches. CDR1 and CDR2 from the germline V gene are MGHRA and YSYEKL. For the CDR3, the DNA is TGCGCCAGCAGCCAGGAACAGGGACAGGGATCTGGAAACACCATATATTTT. This gives the protein CASSQEQGQGSGNTIYF.

The V call is TRBV5-1, the J call TRBJ2-3; tentative D call: TRBD1 (5 bases). The CDR3 has 16 amino acids. CDR1 and CDR2 from the germline V gene are SGHRS and YFSETQ. The germline V and J ends were trimmed by 2 bases and 5 bases, with 18 bases remaining between them. CDR3 coding DNA: TGCGCCAGCAGCTTCTCCCCTGGGCAGGGAATAGATACGCAGTATTTT. Protein product: CASSFSPGQGIDTQYF.

The rearrangement uses TRBV7-9 and TRBJ1-3; D remains ambiguous. The V gene lost 5 bases and the J gene lost 0 bases, with 8 bases spanning the gap. Germline V gene lookup returns CDR1 SEHNR and CDR2 FQNEAQ (reference sequence). The CDR3 consists of 14 residues. The CDR3 DNA follows: TGTGCCAGCAGCCCCAGGTTCTCTGGAAACACCATATATTTT. Translation gives CASSPRFSGNTIYF.

The V call is TRBV5-1, the J call TRBJ2-1, with TRBD2 matching over 8 bases. V lost 2 bases, J lost 8 bases, and 3 bases stayed unmatched. The germline CDR1 and CDR2 sequences are SGHRS and YFSETQ. This CDR3 comprises 13 residues. CDR3 DNA sequence: TGCGCCAGCAGCTTCGGACTAGCCGATGAGCAGTTCTTC. Translating gives CASSFGLADEQFF. The whole variable domain, remainder taken from reference TRBV5-1 and TRBJ2-1, is KAGVTQTPRYLIKTRGQQVTLSCSPISGHRSVSWYQQTPGQGLQFLFEYFSETQRNKGNFPGRFSGRQFSNSRSEMNVSTLELGDSALYLCASSFGLADEQFFGPGTRLTVL.

J is TRBJ1-2 and V is TRBV3-1 (or the pseudogene TRBV3-2), with D unresolved. Trimming shortened V by 2 bases and J by 2 bases, and 15 bases separated the two germline ends. The germline V gene has CDR1 LGHDT and CDR2 YNNKEL (reference sequence). CDR3 size: 16 residues. The CDR3 sequence: CASSQLSGQANYGYTF. The DNA of the CDR3 is TGTGCCAGCAGCCAACTTAGCGGGCAGGCCAACTATGGCTACACCTTC.

This clone was picked up a small number of times. The chain employs TRBV7-9 and TRBJ2-3; tentatively, D is TRBD1 (6 bases). Germline-derived CDR1 and CDR2 are SEHNR and FQNEAQ (reference sequence). The CDR3 runs to 15 residues. The V end lost 2 bases, the J end lost 2 bases, and 11 bases lay between the germline ends. The DNA for the CDR3 is TGTGCCAGCAGCTTACAGGACAGAACCACAGATACGCAGTATTTT. Protein sequence: CASSLQDRTTDTQYF.

V and J are TRBV2 and TRBJ1-1; possible D gene TRBD1, 5 bases. V gave up 4 bases and J gave up 7 bases, with 13 bases separating them. The germline V gene has CDR1 SNHLY and CDR2 FYNNEI. This CDR3 contains 13 residues. CDR3 in DNA: TGTGCCAGCAGTGGACAGCCGGGGGATGAAGCTTTCTTT. Translated, it gives CASSGQPGDEAFF.

The rearrangement uses TRBV5-6 and TRBJ1-4; D is perhaps TRBD1 (6 bases). Trimming cost V 5 bases and J 7 bases, with 21 bases left between them. Germline loops: CDR1 SGHDT, CDR2 YYEEEE. The CDR3 length is 16 residues. Here the CDR3 reads CASRGGAADGSEKLFF. The CDR3 nucleotides are TGTGCCAGCAGAGGGGGGGCGGCGGACGGGAGTGAAAAACTGTTTTTT.

CDR3 amino acids: CASFSKGQGPSPLHF. Here the CDR3 DNA reads TGTGCCAGCTTCTCTAAAGGGCAGGGGCCATCACCCCTCCACTTT. This chain connects TRBV28 to TRBJ1-6; maybe TRBD1 (6 bases). Germline V gives CDR1 MDHEN, CDR2 SYDVKM. Trimming stripped 8 bases from V and 10 bases from J, with 21 bases between. CDR3 size: 15 residues.

This chain connects TRBV5-1 to TRBJ2-7, with 10 bases lining up with TRBD1. CDR1 and CDR2 from the germline V gene are SGHRS and YFSETQ. This CDR3 is 14 amino acids long. V gave up 4 bases and J gave up 6 bases; unmatched junction bases: 7. CDR3 DNA sequence: TGCGCCAGCAGCCCCCCGGGACAGGGGCGCGAGCAGTACTTC. Translation: CASSPPGQGREQYF.

The chain links TRBV28 to TRBJ2-5; D tentatively reads TRBD1 or TRBD2 (7 bases each). Germline-derived CDR1 and CDR2 are MDHEN and SYDVKM. This CDR3 is built from 15 residues. Trimming stripped 7 bases from V and 2 bases from J, with 17 bases between. The CDR3 loop is CASTPRQGLQETQYF. CDR3 DNA: TGTGCCAGCACCCCACGACAGGGACTACAAGAGACCCAGTACTTC.

This clone was counted only a few times. The chain combines TRBV18 with TRBJ2-2; 10 bases line up with TRBD1. Germline CDR1 and CDR2: KGHSH and LQKENI. V dropped 2 bases and J dropped 4; count of bases not matched to a gene: 1. CDR3 size: 15 residues. In DNA, the CDR3 is TGTGCCAGCTCACCATGGACAGGGGGCACCGGGGAGCTGTTTTTT. Protein: CASSPWTGGTGELFF. The variable domain in full, with the rest retrieved from reference TRBV18 and TRBJ2-2, is NAGVMQNPRHLVRRRGQEARLRCSPMKGHSHVYWYRQLPEEGLKFMVYLQKENIIDESGMPKERFSAEFPKEGPSILRIQQVVRGDSAAYFCASSPWTGGTGELFFGEGSRLTVL.

CDR3 DNA sequence: TGTGCCAGCAGCTTAGCGGCGGGTCCCGACAATGAGCAGTTCTTC. Translating gives CASSLAAGPDNEQFF. The chain employs TRBV7-7 and TRBJ2-1, with D perhaps TRBD2 (5 bases). V was shortened by 0 bases and J by 5 bases, with 11 bases between the two germline ends. Germline CDR1 SSHAT, CDR2 FNYEAQ (reference sequence). The CDR3 is made up of 15 amino acids.

This chain uses TRBV11-3 with TRBJ1-1, with TRBD1 as a possible D gene (5 bases). Germline V gives CDR1 SGHNT, CDR2 YENEEA. The CDR3 has 16 amino acids. Trimming took off 0 bases at V and 1 base at J, with 12 bases between the two ends. CDR3 residues: CASSLDQGRGNTEAFF. The CDR3 coding sequence is TGTGCCAGCAGCTTAGATCAGGGTAGGGGGAACACTGAAGCTTTCTTT.

The gene calls are TRBV27 and TRBJ2-6; D is ambiguous. Per the germline V gene, CDR1 is MNHEY and CDR2 is SMNVEV (reference sequence). V was clipped by 4 bases and J by 0 bases, with 7 bases between them. The CDR3 is 15 residues long. CDR3: CASSSPSSGANVLTF. The CDR3 bases are TGTGCCAGCAGTTCCCCCTCCTCTGGGGCCAACGTCCTGACTTTC.

The chain employs TRBV6-5 and TRBJ2-1; D unclear. With 3 bases removed from V and 0 bases from J, the gap between germline ends came to 9 bases. The CDR3 is made up of 15 amino acids. Per the germline V gene, CDR1 is MNHEY and CDR2 is SVGAGI. The CDR3: CASSYRVASYNEQFF. The CDR3, as DNA: TGTGCCAGCAGTTATCGGGTGGCCTCCTACAATGAGCAGTTCTTC.

This chain joins TRBV5-6 and TRBJ1-2; no definite D call. V was cut by 0 bases and J by 4 bases, with 7 bases left in between. Germline V gene sequence: CDR1 SGHDT, CDR2 YYEEEE. The CDR3 has 13 amino acids. For the CDR3, the DNA is TGTGCCAGCAGCTTGGGGCAGCGCTATGGCTACACCTTC. Its translation is CASSLGQRYGYTF.